This TCR beta chain was retrieved from a study of blood T cell repertoires in COVID-19. V was cut by 4 bases and J by 10 bases, with 14 bases left in between. The length of the CDR3 is 14 residues. Germline V gene lookup returns CDR1 ENHRY and CDR2 SYGVKD. Using immunoSEQ multiplex PCR, the repertoire was profiled, and TCRdb retains in-frame clones only, with some absent. The sample carries more than 250,000 clones, more than 75% recorded once. The V call is TRBV10-3, the J call TRBJ1-6, with D perhaps matching TRBD1 (5 bases). The sequenced material came from PBMCs or T cells enriched from blood (not recorded which). The clonotype originates from a woman in her 30s who had recovered from COVID-19. CDR3 in amino acids: CAISGEGLPSPLHF. The CDR3 region has the DNA TGTGCCATCAGTGGGGAGGGGCTGCCCTCACCCCTCCACTTT.